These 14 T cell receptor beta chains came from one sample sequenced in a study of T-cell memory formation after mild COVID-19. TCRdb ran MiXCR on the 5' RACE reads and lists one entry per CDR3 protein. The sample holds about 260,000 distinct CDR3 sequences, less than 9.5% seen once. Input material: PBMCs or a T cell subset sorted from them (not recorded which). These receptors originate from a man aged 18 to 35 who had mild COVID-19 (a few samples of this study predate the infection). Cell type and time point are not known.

CDR3 nucleotides: TGTGCCAGCAGTTTAGGGGTTCACACTGAAGCTTTCTTT. This codes for CASSLGVHTEAFF. The V call is TRBV12-3 or TRBV12-4, the J call TRBJ1-1; D unclear. The V and J ends lost 1 base and 3 bases respectively, with 6 bases between them. CDR3 length: 13 amino acids.

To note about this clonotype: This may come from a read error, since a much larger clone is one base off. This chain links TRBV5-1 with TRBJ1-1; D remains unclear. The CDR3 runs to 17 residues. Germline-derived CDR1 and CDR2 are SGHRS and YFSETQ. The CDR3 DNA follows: TGCGCCAGCACCCTAGGATCGGACGGAGGCATGAACACTAAAGCTTTCTTT. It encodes CASTLGSDGGMNTKAFF.

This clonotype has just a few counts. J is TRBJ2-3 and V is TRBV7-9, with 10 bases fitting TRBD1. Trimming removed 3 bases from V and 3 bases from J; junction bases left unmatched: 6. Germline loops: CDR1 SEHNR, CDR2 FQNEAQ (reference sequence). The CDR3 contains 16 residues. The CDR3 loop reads CASSFSRTGGTDTQYF. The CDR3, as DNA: TGTGCCAGCAGCTTTTCTAGGACAGGGGGAACAGATACGCAGTATTTT.

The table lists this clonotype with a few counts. The CDR3 nucleotides read TGTGCCACCAGCATCGACAGCTCTGGGGCCAACGTCCTGACTTTC. It codes for CATSIDSSGANVLTF. This chain joins TRBV15 and TRBJ2-6; TRBD1 is a possible D gene (5 bases). CDR3 length: 15 residues. Trimming removed 4 bases at V and 0 bases at J, with 7 bases between. The germline CDR1 and CDR2 sequences are LNHNV and YYDKDF (reference sequence).

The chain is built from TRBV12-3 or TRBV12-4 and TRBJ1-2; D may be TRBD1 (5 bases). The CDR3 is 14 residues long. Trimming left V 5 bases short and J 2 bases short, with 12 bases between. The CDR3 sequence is CASSVGPGNYGYTF. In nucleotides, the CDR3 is TGTGCCAGCAGTGTGGGACCGGGGAACTATGGCTACACCTTC.

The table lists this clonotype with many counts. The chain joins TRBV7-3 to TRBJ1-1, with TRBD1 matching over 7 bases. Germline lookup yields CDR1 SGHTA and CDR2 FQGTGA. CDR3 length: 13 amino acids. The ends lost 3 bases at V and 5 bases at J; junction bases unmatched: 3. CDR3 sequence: CASSFDRDTEAFF. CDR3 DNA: TGTGCCAGCAGCTTTGACAGGGATACTGAAGCTTTCTTT.

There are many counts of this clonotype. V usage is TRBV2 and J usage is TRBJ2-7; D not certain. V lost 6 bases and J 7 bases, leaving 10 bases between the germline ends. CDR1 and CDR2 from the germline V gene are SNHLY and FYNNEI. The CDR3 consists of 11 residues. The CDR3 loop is CASRQGPEQYF. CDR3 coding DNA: TGTGCCAGCAGACAAGGACCGGAGCAGTACTTC.

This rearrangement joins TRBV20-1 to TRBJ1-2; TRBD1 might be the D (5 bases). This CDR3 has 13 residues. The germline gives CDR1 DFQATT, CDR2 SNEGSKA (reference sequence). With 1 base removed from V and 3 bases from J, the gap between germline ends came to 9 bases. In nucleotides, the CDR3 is TGCAGTGCTAGAGCCGGGACCGACTATGGCTACACCTTC. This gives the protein CSARAGTDYGYTF.

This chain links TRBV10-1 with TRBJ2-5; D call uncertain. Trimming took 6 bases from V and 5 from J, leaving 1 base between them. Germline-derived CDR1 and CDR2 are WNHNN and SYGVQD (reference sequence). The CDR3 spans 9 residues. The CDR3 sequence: CASSETQYF. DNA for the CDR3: TGCGCCAGCAGCGAGACCCAGTACTTC.

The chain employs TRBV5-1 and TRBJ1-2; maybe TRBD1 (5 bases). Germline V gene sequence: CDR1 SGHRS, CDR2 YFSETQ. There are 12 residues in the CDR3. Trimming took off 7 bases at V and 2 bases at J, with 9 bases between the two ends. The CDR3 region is CASGTGNYGYTF. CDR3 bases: TGCGCCAGCGGGACGGGGAACTATGGCTACACCTTC.

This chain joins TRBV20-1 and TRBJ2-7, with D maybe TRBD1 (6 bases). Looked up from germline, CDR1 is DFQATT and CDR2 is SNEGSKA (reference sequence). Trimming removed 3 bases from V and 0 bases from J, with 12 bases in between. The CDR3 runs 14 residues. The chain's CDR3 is CSARVPDSSYEQYF. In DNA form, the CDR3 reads TGCAGTGCTAGGGTCCCGGACAGCTCCTACGAGCAGTACTTC.

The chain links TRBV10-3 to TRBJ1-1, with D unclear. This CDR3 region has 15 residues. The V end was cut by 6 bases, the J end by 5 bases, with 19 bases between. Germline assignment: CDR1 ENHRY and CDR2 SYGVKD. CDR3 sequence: CAIRAVNGEKTEAFF. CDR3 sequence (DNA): TGTGCCATCAGGGCAGTTAACGGGGAGAAGACTGAAGCTTTCTTT.

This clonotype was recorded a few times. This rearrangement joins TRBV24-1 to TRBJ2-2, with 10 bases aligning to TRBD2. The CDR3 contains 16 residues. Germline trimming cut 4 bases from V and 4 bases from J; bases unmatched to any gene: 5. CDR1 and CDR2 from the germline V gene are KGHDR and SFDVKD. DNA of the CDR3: TGTGCCACCAGTGAACCTAGCGGGGGAGCCACCGGGGAGCTGTTTTTT. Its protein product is CATSEPSGGATGELFF.

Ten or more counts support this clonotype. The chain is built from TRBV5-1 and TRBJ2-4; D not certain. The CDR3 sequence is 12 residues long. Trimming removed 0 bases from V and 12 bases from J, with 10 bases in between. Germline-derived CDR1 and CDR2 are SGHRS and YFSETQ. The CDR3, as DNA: TGCGCCAGCAGCTTGGATGGGAAAGCTCAGTACTTC. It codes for CASSLDGKAQYF.